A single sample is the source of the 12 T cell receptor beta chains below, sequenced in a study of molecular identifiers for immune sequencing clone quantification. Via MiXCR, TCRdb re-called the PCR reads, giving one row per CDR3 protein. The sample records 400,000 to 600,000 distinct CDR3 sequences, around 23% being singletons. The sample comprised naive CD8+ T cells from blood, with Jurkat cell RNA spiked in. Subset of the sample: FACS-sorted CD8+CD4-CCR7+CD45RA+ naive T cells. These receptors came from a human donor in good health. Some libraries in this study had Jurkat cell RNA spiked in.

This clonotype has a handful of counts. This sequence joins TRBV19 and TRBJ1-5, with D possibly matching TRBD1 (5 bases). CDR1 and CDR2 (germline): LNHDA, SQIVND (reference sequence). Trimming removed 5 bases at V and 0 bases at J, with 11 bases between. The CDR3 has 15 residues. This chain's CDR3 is CASSSRDGSNQPQHF. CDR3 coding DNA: TGTGCCAGTAGTTCACGGGACGGTAGCAATCAGCCCCAGCATTTT. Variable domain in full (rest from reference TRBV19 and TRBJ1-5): DGGITQSPKYLFRKEGQNVTLSCEQNLNHDAMYWYRQDPGQGLRLIYYSQIVNDFQKGDIAEGYSVSREKKESFPLTVTSAQKNPTAFYLCASSSRDGSNQPQHFGDGTRLSIL.

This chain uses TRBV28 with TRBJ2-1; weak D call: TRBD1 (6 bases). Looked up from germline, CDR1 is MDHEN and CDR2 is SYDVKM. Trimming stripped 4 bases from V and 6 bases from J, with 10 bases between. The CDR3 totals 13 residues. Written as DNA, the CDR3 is TGTGCCAGCAGTTATAGGGGGTTCAATGAGCAGTTCTTC. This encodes CASSYRGFNEQFF.

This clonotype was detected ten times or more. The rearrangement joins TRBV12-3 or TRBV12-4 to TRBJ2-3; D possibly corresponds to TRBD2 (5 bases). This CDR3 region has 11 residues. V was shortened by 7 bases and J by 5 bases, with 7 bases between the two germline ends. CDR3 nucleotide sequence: TGTGCCAGCATTGGAGGAGATACGCAGTATTTT. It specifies CASIGGDTQYF.

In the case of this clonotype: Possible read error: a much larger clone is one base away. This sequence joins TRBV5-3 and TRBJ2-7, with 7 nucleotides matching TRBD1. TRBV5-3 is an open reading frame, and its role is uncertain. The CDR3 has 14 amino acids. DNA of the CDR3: TGTGCCAGCAGCGCTCCGGGACAGAGTTGGGAGCAGGACTTC. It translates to CASSAPGQSWEQDF.

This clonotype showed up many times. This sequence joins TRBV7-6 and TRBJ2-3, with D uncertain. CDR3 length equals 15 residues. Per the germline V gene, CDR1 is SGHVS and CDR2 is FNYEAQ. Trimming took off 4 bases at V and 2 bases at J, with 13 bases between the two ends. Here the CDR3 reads CASSSHSLPTDTQYF. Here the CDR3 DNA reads TGTGCCAGCAGCTCTCACTCGTTGCCCACAGATACGCAGTATTTT.

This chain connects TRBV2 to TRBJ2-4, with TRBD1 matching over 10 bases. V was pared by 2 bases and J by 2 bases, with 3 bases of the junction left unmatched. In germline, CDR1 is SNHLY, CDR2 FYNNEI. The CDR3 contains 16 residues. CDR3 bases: TGTGCCAGCAGTGAAAGGACAGGGGGGACCAAAAACATTCAGTACTTC. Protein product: CASSERTGGTKNIQYF. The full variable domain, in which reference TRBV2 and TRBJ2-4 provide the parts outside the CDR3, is EPEVTQTPSHQVTQMGQEVILRCVPISNHLYFYWYRQILGQKVEFLVSFYNNEISEKSEIFDDQFSVERPDGSNFTLKIRSTKLEDSAMYFCASSERTGGTKNIQYFGAGTRLSVL.

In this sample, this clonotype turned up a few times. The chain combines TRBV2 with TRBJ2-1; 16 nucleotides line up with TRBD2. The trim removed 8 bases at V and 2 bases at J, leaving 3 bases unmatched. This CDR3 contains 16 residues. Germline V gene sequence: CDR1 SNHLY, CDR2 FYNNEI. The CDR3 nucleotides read TGTGCCAGCGGGACTAGCGGGAGGGTGGCCTACAATGAGCAGTTCTTC. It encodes CASGTSGRVAYNEQFF. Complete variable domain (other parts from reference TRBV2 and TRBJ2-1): EPEVTQTPSHQVTQMGQEVILRCVPISNHLYFYWYRQILGQKVEFLVSFYNNEISEKSEIFDDQFSVERPDGSNFTLKIRSTKLEDSAMYFCASGTSGRVAYNEQFFGPGTRLTVL.

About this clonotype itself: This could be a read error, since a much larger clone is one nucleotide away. CDR3 bases: TGTGCCAGTGGTCAATCGGAGGACACCATATATTTT. Its translation: CASGQSEDTIYF. The gene calls are TRBV19 and TRBJ1-3; no firm D call. CDR1 is LNHDA, CDR2 SQIVND, per germline (reference sequence). This CDR3 spans 12 amino acids. Trimming shortened V by 8 bases and J by 8 bases, and 13 bases separated the two germline ends.

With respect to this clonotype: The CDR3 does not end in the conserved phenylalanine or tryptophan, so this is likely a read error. Written as DNA, the CDR3 is TGCGCCAGCAGCCTGGACAGGGTTGACGAGACCCAGTACCTC. The encoded protein is CASSLDRVDETQYL. The chain is built from TRBV4-1 and TRBJ2-5; TRBD1 aligns across 8 bases. CDR3 length equals 14 residues. Looked up from germline, CDR1 is MGHRA and CDR2 is YSYEKL. V was clipped by 4 bases and J by 5 bases; unmatched bases: 6.

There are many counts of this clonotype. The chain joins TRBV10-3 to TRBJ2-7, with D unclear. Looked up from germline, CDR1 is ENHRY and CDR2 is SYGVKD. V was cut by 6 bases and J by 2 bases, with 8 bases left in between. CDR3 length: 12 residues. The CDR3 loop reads CAISDQAYEQYF. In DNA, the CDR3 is TGTGCCATCAGCGACCAAGCCTACGAGCAGTACTTC.

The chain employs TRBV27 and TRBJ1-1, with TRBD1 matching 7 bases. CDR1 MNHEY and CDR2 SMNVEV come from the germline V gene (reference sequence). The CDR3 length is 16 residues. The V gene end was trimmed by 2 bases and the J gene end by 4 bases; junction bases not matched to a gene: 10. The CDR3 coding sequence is TGTGCCAGCAGTTTAATCAACCCGACAGGGACCACTGAAGCTTTCTTT. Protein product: CASSLINPTGTTEAFF.

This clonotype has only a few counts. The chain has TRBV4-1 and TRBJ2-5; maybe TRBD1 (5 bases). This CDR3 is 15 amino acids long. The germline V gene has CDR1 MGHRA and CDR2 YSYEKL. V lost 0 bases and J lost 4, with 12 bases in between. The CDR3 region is CASSQETQGRETQYF. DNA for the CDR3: TGCGCCAGCAGCCAAGAGACCCAGGGTAGAGAGACCCAGTACTTC.